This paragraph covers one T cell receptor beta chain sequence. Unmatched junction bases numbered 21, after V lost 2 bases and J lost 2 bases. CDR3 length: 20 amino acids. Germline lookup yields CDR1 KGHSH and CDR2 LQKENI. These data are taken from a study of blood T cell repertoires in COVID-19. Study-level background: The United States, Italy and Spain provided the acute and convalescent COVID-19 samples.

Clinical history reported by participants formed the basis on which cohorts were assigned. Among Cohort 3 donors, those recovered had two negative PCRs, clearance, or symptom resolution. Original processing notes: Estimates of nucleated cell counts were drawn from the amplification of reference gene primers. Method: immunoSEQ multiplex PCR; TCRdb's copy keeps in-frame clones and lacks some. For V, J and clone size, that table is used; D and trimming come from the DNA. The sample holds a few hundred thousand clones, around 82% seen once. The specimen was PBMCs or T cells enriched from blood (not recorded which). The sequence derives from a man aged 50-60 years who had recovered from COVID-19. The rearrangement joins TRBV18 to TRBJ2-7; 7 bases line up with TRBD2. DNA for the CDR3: TGTGCCAGCTCACCAATCACCCTACTGGGCGGGAGAGCCTTCACCTACGAGCAGTACTTC. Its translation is CASSPITLLGGRAFTYEQYF.